The next 5 T cell receptor beta chains were all read from a single sample in a study of blood T cell repertoires in COVID-19. TCRdb's copy holds only in-frame clones and misses some; the assay was immunoSEQ multiplex PCR. Here the sample spans 70,000 or so clones, about 90% being singletons. The sequenced material came from peripheral blood. These receptors were obtained from a man aged 35 to 55 with COVID-19, enrolled during active disease.

For this clone: One end of the junction is discordant with germline, which a read error may explain. The V gene is TRBV15, the J gene TRBJ1-2; 7 positions match TRBD1. Germline V gene sequence: CDR1 LNHNV, CDR2 YYDKDF (reference sequence). This CDR3 is built from 12 residues. The chain's CDR3 is CATSKPGQSAAF. CDR3 coding DNA: TGTGCCACCAGCAAACCGGGACAGTCGGCGGCCTTC.

This chain connects TRBV18 to TRBJ2-1; D might be TRBD2 (5 bases). V gave up 2 bases and J gave up 0 bases, with 11 bases separating them. Germline CDR1 KGHSH, CDR2 LQKENI. This CDR3 has 16 residues. CDR3 region: CASSPERVRSYNEQFF. The CDR3 bases are TGTGCCAGCTCACCAGAGAGGGTGCGCTCCTACAATGAGCAGTTCTTC.

V and J are TRBV11-2 and TRBJ2-3, with D perhaps matching TRBD2 (5 bases). Germline V gene sequence: CDR1 SGHAT, CDR2 FQNNGV. The CDR3 extends over 14 amino acids. The V end was cut by 5 bases, the J end by 3 bases, with 12 bases between. In DNA, the CDR3 is TGTGCCAGCAGCGACCGGGGTCAAACAGATACGCAGTATTTT. Translated: CASSDRGQTDTQYF.

The rearrangement joins TRBV5-1 to TRBJ2-4, with 8 nucleotides matching TRBD1. This CDR3 is built from 17 residues. V lost 4 bases to trimming and J lost 0 bases; unmatched junction nucleotides: 9. The germline gives CDR1 SGHRS, CDR2 YFSETQ. The CDR3 region has the DNA TGCGCCAGCAGCCCCGGACAGGGCGCAGTAGCCAAAAACATTCAGTACTTC. Its translation: CASSPGQGAVAKNIQYF.

This rearrangement joins TRBV18 to TRBJ1-5; D perhaps matches TRBD1 (6 bases). The CDR3 has 15 amino acids. Germline V gene data show CDR1 as KGHSH and CDR2 as LQKENI. V was shortened by 5 bases and J by 6 bases, with 17 bases between the two germline ends. Written as DNA, the CDR3 is TGTGCCAGCTCATCTACAGGGTTTTCAAGTCAGCCCCAGCATTTT. Its protein product is CASSSTGFSSQPQHF.